This T cell receptor beta chain is drawn from a study of cytomegalovirus exposure and HLA in healthy donors. General observations from the study: In terms of immune exposure information, only CMV serostatus was available.

The PCR made use of 60 Vbeta and 13 Jbeta primers. Clones were sequenced by immunoSEQ multiplex PCR, and TCRdb holds only the in-frame ones, with some missing. The repertoire holds 99,000 or so clones, with around 81% as singletons. In the case of this clone: No antigen is known for it.

The CDR3 runs to 14 residues. The V gene's germline CDR1 is SGHTA and CDR2 FQGNSA. Trimming removed 5 bases from V and 7 bases from J, with 12 bases in between. Source material: PBMCs. The chain recombines TRBV7-2 with TRBJ1-6; D ambiguous. The receptor was derived from a female donor in good health and CMV-seropositive. This CDR3 is CASSDRRRNSPLHF. The CDR3 bases are TGTGCCAGCAGCGATAGGAGGCGCAATTCACCCCTCCACTTT.